Below, 21 T cell receptor beta chains from the same sample are listed, as sequenced in a study of T cell responses to AZD1222 COVID-19 vaccine. Some clones are missing from TCRdb's copy, which holds only in-frame ones; the method was immunoSEQ multiplex PCR. The data hold more than 150,000 clones, with around 90% observed a single time. The material sequenced was peripheral blood, taken 28 days after the second AZD1222 dose. These TCRs come from an adult who received the AZD1222 COVID-19 vaccine.

The J gene is TRBJ1-6, the V gene TRBV7-9; D gene unclear. CDR1 SEHNR and CDR2 FQNEAQ come from the germline V gene (reference sequence). The CDR3 loop spans 14 amino acids. Between the trimmed V and J ends, which lost 4 bases and 7 bases, there was a span of 11 bases. The CDR3 nucleotides read TGTGCCAGCAGCTCCCCGCCAGGAAATTCACCCCTCCACTTT. It encodes CASSSPPGNSPLHF.

The chain carries TRBV5-4 and TRBJ2-2; the D gene is possibly TRBD2 (6 bases). CDR3 length equals 17 residues. V was clipped by 0 bases and J by 5 bases, with 17 bases between them. Germline V lookup: CDR1 SGHNT, CDR2 YYREEE (reference sequence). The CDR3 nucleotides are TGTGCCAGCAGCTTGGCCGGGCGGGCCGCGGGGACCGGGGAGCTGTTTTTT. Translated: CASSLAGRAAGTGELFF. Based on the CDR3 plus reference TRBV5-4 and TRBJ2-2, the full variable domain is ETGVTQSPTHLIKTRGQQVTLRCSSQSGHNTVSWYQQALGQGPQFIFQYYREEENGRGNFPPRFSGLQFPNYSSELNVNALELDDSALYLCASSLAGRAAGTGELFFGEGSRLTVL.

This chain connects TRBV5-1 to TRBJ2-5, with 10 bases that match TRBD2. Germline trimming cut 0 bases from V and 5 bases from J; bases unmatched to any gene: 7. Per germline, CDR1 SGHRS and CDR2 YFSETQ. The CDR3 length is 16 residues. CDR3 coding DNA: TGCGCCAGCAGCTTGGCCTCTAGCGGGAGTGGGGAGACCCAGTACTTC. Amino acids: CASSLASSGSGETQYF.

This chain uses TRBV6-2 or TRBV6-3 with TRBJ2-1; D call uncertain. CDR1 is MNHEY and CDR2 is SVGEGT in the germline V gene. The CDR3 is 12 residues long. V lost 2 bases to trimming and J lost 6 bases, with 5 bases between them. CDR3 nucleotides: TGTGCCAGCAGTTACGGCGGCAATGAGCAGTTCTTC. Its translation is CASSYGGNEQFF.

The chain carries TRBV25-1 and TRBJ2-3; 7 nucleotides agree with TRBD1. This CDR3 comprises 14 residues. With 2 bases clipped from V and 1 base from J, the junction kept 0 bases outside the gene matches. Looked up from germline, CDR1 is MGHDK and CDR2 is SYGVNS. The CDR3 reads CASSEGTGTDTQYF. CDR3 DNA: TGTGCCAGCAGTGAAGGGACAGGCACAGATACGCAGTATTTT. The entire variable domain, with the rest obtained from reference TRBV25-1 and TRBJ2-3, is as follows: EADIYQTPRYLVIGTGKKITLECSQTMGHDKMYWYQQDPGMELHLIHYSYGVNSTEKGDLSSESTVSRIRTEHFPLTLESARPSHTSQYLCASSEGTGTDTQYFGPGTRLTVL.

The chain combines TRBV7-9 with TRBJ2-3, with D unresolved. The V gene lost 6 bases and the J gene lost 2 bases, with 3 bases spanning the gap. The CDR3 sequence is 11 residues long. Germline lookup yields CDR1 SEHNR and CDR2 FQNEAQ (reference sequence). This CDR3 is CASSLTDTQYF. CDR3 bases: TGTGCCAGCAGTCTCACAGATACGCAGTATTTT.

The chain links TRBV11-2 to TRBJ2-3; D call uncertain. Germline assignment: CDR1 SGHAT and CDR2 FQNNGV. V shed 4 bases and J shed 8 bases, with 7 bases lying between them. The CDR3 runs 11 residues. The CDR3 protein is CASSYHLTQYF. The CDR3 nucleotides read TGTGCCAGCAGCTACCACCTTACGCAGTATTTT.

A note on this clone: Other nucleotide sequences in the sample specify the same CDR3. V is TRBV28 and J is TRBJ1-5; no clear D. Looked up from germline, CDR1 is MDHEN and CDR2 is SYDVKM. V was trimmed by 1 base and J by 4 bases, leaving 8 bases between them. This CDR3 is 14 amino acids long. DNA of the CDR3: TGTGCCAGCAGTTTATCGGGCTCTAATCAGCCCCAGCATTTT. This sequence encodes CASSLSGSNQPQHF.

The chain carries TRBV7-9 and TRBJ1-3; no clear D. The CDR3 has 12 amino acids. In germline, CDR1 is SEHNR, CDR2 FQNEAQ (reference sequence). Trimming pared 6 bases from V and 4 bases from J, leaving 7 bases between. The CDR3 loop reads CASRAEGNTIYF. The CDR3 DNA sequence: TGTGCCAGCAGGGCAGAAGGAAACACCATATATTTT. The variable domain in full, completed from reference TRBV7-9 and TRBJ1-3, reads DTGVSQNPRHKITKRGQNVTFRCDPISEHNRLYWYRQTLGQGPEFLTYFQNEAQLEKSRLLSDRFSAERPKGSFSTLEIQRTEQGDSAMYLCASRAEGNTIYFGEGSWLTVV.

CDR3 nucleotides: TGTGCCAGCAGCTTAGGGCAGGCTAACAATGAGCAGTTCTTC. Translating it yields CASSLGQANNEQFF. This chain joins TRBV7-7 and TRBJ2-1; D uncertain. V gave up 1 base and J gave up 5 bases, with 9 bases separating them. This CDR3 is built from 14 residues. Per germline, CDR1 SSHAT and CDR2 FNYEAQ (reference sequence).

The V call is TRBV11-2, the J call TRBJ2-5; D assignment may be TRBD1 or TRBD2 (5 bases each). The CDR3 is 17 residues long. V was cut by 0 bases and J by 3 bases, with 17 bases left in between. Germline CDR1 is SGHAT and CDR2 is FQNNGV. Here the CDR3 DNA reads TGTGCCAGCAGCTTAGATCTCATTTCGGGGCAGGAAGAGACCCAGTACTTC. It codes for CASSLDLISGQEETQYF.

This sequence joins TRBV27 and TRBJ1-6; TRBD1 is a possible D gene (5 bases). Germline CDR1 MNHEY, CDR2 SMNVEV (reference sequence). V was clipped by 6 bases and J by 3 bases, with 12 bases between them. CDR3 size: 15 residues. CDR3 bases: TGTGCCAGCAGGTTGCGGGACGGCTATAATTCACCCCTCCACTTT. Amino acid sequence: CASRLRDGYNSPLHF.

V and J are TRBV30 and TRBJ2-2; D call uncertain. CDR1 is GTSNPN, CDR2 SVGIG, per germline (reference sequence). The CDR3 consists of 13 residues. V was pared by 4 bases and J by 6 bases, with 12 bases between. CDR3 coding DNA: TGTGCCTGGACGGTCAGAATCGCCGGGGAGCTGTTTTTT. It specifies CAWTVRIAGELFF.

CDR3 protein: CASSFRGYGYTF. The CDR3 bases are TGTGCCAGCAGTTTCCGTGGTTATGGCTACACCTTC. The chain joins TRBV28 to TRBJ1-2; D remains ambiguous. The CDR3 contains 12 residues. V lost 3 bases, J lost 5 bases, and 7 bases lay in between. CDR1 and CDR2 (germline): MDHEN, SYDVKM.

This chain uses TRBV2 with TRBJ2-1; no reliable D call. The V end lost 11 bases, the J end lost 4 bases, and 18 bases lay between the germline ends. The CDR3 totals 14 residues. The germline CDR1 and CDR2 sequences are SNHLY and FYNNEI. The CDR3 loop reads CALLAAGRYNEQFF. CDR3 nucleotide sequence: TGTGCCCTCTTGGCGGCAGGTAGATACAATGAGCAGTTCTTC.

The V gene is TRBV18, the J gene TRBJ2-7, with D hard to call. Germline V CDR1 and CDR2: KGHSH, LQKENI. The CDR3 consists of 14 residues. With 2 bases removed from V and 6 bases from J, the gap between germline ends came to 14 bases. CDR3 residues: CASSPSSTISEQYF. The CDR3, as DNA: TGTGCCAGCTCACCATCGTCCACCATCTCCGAGCAGTACTTC.

The rearrangement links TRBV6-5 to TRBJ2-1, with D tentatively TRBD2 (6 bases). CDR3 size: 14 residues. V lost 6 bases, J lost 7 bases, and 16 bases lay in between. Germline values: CDR1 MNHEY, CDR2 SVGAGI. As DNA, the CDR3 is TGTGCCAGCAGAGGGACTGATGGGTGGAATGAGCAGTTCTTC. This codes for CASRGTDGWNEQFF.

The CDR3 coding sequence is TGTGCCAGCAGCCAACCCGGCAGCTATGGCTACACCTTC. Its translation is CASSQPGSYGYTF. J is TRBJ1-2 and V is TRBV3-1 (or the pseudogene TRBV3-2); D is uncertain. CDR1 is LGHDT, CDR2 YNNKEL, per germline (reference sequence). The CDR3 consists of 13 residues. V was cut by 2 bases and J by 4 bases, with 8 bases left in between.

The rearrangement uses TRBV9 and TRBJ2-3; D remains unclear. The CDR3 extends over 12 amino acids. Germline V lookup: CDR1 SGDLS, CDR2 YYNGEE. V lost 3 bases to trimming and J lost 2 bases, with 4 bases between them. The CDR3 region is CASSGLTDTQYF. As DNA, the CDR3 is TGTGCCAGCAGCGGACTCACAGATACGCAGTATTTT.

This chain connects TRBV3-1 (or the pseudogene TRBV3-2) to TRBJ1-3; TRBD1 might be the D (6 bases). V lost 4 bases, J lost 0 bases, and 10 bases lay in between. This CDR3 region has 15 residues. CDR1 is LGHDT and CDR2 is YNNKEL in the germline V gene (reference sequence). CDR3: CASSLTGRSGNTIYF. DNA of the CDR3: TGTGCCAGCAGCCTCACAGGGCGCTCTGGAAACACCATATATTTT.

This chain uses TRBV19 with TRBJ1-5; D not resolved. Trimming shortened V by 5 bases and J by 4 bases, and 9 bases separated the two germline ends. Looked up from germline, CDR1 is LNHDA and CDR2 is SQIVND (reference sequence). The CDR3 extends over 13 amino acids. The CDR3 region has the DNA TGTGCCAGTAGTTTCGGAATGAATCAGCCCCAGCATTTT. Encoded protein: CASSFGMNQPQHF.